Below are 7 T cell receptor beta chains sequenced from a single sample in a study of tumor and adjacent non-tumor tissue in lung cancer. A modified ARM-PCR protocol with three rounds of nested PCR amplified TCRbeta. From the multiplex PCR reads, TCRdb called clonotypes with MiXCR, one entry per CDR3 protein. The table has 90,000 to 100,000 distinct CDR3 sequences, more than 80% seen once. RNA was extracted from bulk tissue without any cell sorting. Distant lung tissue was collected more than 3 cm away from the tumor edge. Sequencing was performed on distant non-tumor lung tissue. All receptors derive from a man between 60 and 75 years old with small cell lung cancer.

This clonotype has a handful of counts. The CDR3 here is CAGSLTGDYEQYV. The DNA of the CDR3 is TGTGCCGGCAGTCTAACAGGGGACTACGAGCAGTACGTC. The rearrangement uses TRBV28 and TRBJ2-7; 7 nucleotides agree with TRBD1. Germline CDR1 reads MDHEN; CDR2 reads SYDVKM. This CDR3 contains 13 residues.

With respect to this clonotype: One end of the junction fails to match germline, which may point to a read error. The V and J genes are TRBV4-1 and TRBJ2-7; D gene ambiguous. The germline CDR1 and CDR2 sequences are MGHRA and YSYEKL. The CDR3 has 13 residues. CDR3 DNA sequence: TGCACCAGCAGTTTCGATAGACTCTACGTGCAGTACTTC. Translating it yields CTSSFDRLYVQYF.

This clonotype was found a few times. The CDR3 does not end in the conserved phenylalanine or tryptophan, so this is likely a read error. The chain joins TRBV12-3 or TRBV12-4 to TRBJ1-2; D might be TRBD1 (6 bases). The CDR3 has 14 residues. As DNA, the CDR3 is TGTGCCAACAGTGGGGGACACGCTAACTATGGCTACACCTTA. This translates into CANSGGHANYGYTL.

About this clonotype: A much larger clone is a single base away; this may be a read error. The CDR3 end shows no conserved phenylalanine or tryptophan, and so a read error is likely. This sequence joins TRBV6-1 and TRBJ1-2; D is undetermined. Germline assignment: CDR1 MNHNS and CDR2 SASEGT. The CDR3 contains 13 residues. Trimming stripped 5 bases from V and 4 bases from J, with 11 bases between. This chain's CDR3 is CASSWTTSYGYTL. DNA of the CDR3: TGTGCCAGCAGTTGGACGACGAGCTATGGCTACACCCTC.

This clonotype was recorded at least ten times. This chain joins TRBV28 and TRBJ2-1; 12 nucleotides line up with TRBD2. The CDR3 covers 14 residues. The germline V gene encodes CDR1 MDHEN and CDR2 SYDVKM. V lost 6 bases and J lost 11; bases outside the gene matches: 8. CDR3 DNA: TGTGCCAGCAGCCCCCCTAGCGGGAGGGCCCAGCAGTTCTTC. As protein: CASSPPSGRAQQFF.

Of note for this clonotype: A much larger clone differs from this one at a single base, so this may be a read error. V usage is TRBV5-1 and J usage is TRBJ2-7; the D gene is possibly TRBD1 (6 bases). V was cut by 4 bases and J by 3 bases, with 17 bases left in between. The CDR3 covers 15 residues. Germline V gives CDR1 SGHRS, CDR2 YFSETQ. The CDR3 sequence is CASSQNRESFYEQYF. The CDR3 region has the DNA TGCGCCAGCAGCCAAAACAGGGAGTCTTTCTACGAGCAGTACTTC.

This clonotype was recorded many times. The chain couples TRBV6-6 to TRBJ2-2; a weak D match, TRBD2 (6 bases). CDR1 and CDR2 from the germline V gene are MNHNY and SVGAGI (reference sequence). CDR3 size: 16 residues. V lost 5 bases, J lost 7 bases, and 20 bases lay in between. Here the CDR3 reads CASSTPKGGPGGELFF. The DNA of the CDR3 is TGTGCCAGCAGTACCCCGAAAGGAGGGCCCGGCGGGGAGCTGTTTTTT.